These 11 T cell receptor beta chains were all obtained from the same sample, sequenced in a study of T cell responses to AZD1222 COVID-19 vaccine. Some clones are missing from TCRdb's copy, which holds only in-frame ones; the method was immunoSEQ multiplex PCR. Of roughly 180,000 clones in the sample, about nine tenths were seen once. The sample was peripheral blood, taken on day 0 of AZD1222 vaccination. These receptors were collected from an adult in good health.

The rearrangement joins TRBV19 to TRBJ1-5; TRBD1 is a possible D gene (5 bases). V lost 6 bases to trimming and J lost 3 bases, with 9 bases between them. CDR3 length equals 13 residues. The germline V gene encodes CDR1 LNHDA and CDR2 SQIVND (reference sequence). The CDR3, as DNA: TGTGCCAGTAGCCGGGACTACAATCAGCCCCAGCATTTT. It is translated as CASSRDYNQPQHF.

The V call is TRBV30, the J call TRBJ2-7; 15 bases agree with TRBD2. Trimming cost V 1 base and J 6 bases; bases outside gene matches: 4. CDR3 length: 15 residues. Germline V CDR1 and CDR2: GTSNPN, SVGIG (reference sequence). CDR3 nucleotides: TGTGCCTGGAGTGCAGGGACTAGCGGGAGGAGCGAGCAGTACTTC. Protein product: CAWSAGTSGRSEQYF.

The rearrangement links TRBV10-1 to TRBJ1-3; 7 bases are shared with TRBD1. V shed 3 bases, J shed 0 bases, and the junction held 5 bases outside the gene matches. There are 16 residues in the CDR3. The germline gives CDR1 WNHNN, CDR2 SYGVQD (reference sequence). CDR3 region: CASSDQGQVSGNTIYF. The CDR3, as DNA: TGCGCCAGCAGTGACCAAGGACAGGTCTCTGGAAACACCATATATTTT.

The rearrangement links TRBV7-2 to TRBJ2-2, with TRBD1 matching 11 bases. The junction had 6 bases not matched to a gene; V was cut back by 0 bases and J by 6 bases. The CDR3 runs to 17 residues. CDR1 is SGHTA, CDR2 FQGNSA, per germline. The CDR3 sequence: CASSLAFLGQGAGELFF. CDR3 in DNA: TGTGCCAGCAGCTTAGCTTTTCTGGGACAGGGGGCCGGGGAGCTGTTTTTT.

The chain links TRBV27 to TRBJ2-1; possible D gene TRBD2, 7 bases. The CDR3 extends over 14 amino acids. The V and J ends lost 5 bases and 5 bases respectively, with 13 bases between them. Germline V gene lookup returns CDR1 MNHEY and CDR2 SMNVEV (reference sequence). The CDR3 DNA is TGTGCCAGCAGTCCCCTGGGGGGGCACAATGAGCAGTTCTTC. It translates to CASSPLGGHNEQFF.

As regards this clone: One junction end does not reproduce the germline sequence, and a read error may be involved. The chain employs TRBV6-1 and TRBJ1-5, with 8 positions matching TRBD1. CDR3 size: 14 residues. The germline CDR1 and CDR2 sequences are MNHNS and SASEGT. In DNA form, the CDR3 reads TGTGCCAGCAGCGAAGGACAGGGCTTTCAGCCCCAGCATTTT. This sequence encodes CASSEGQGFQPQHF.

The chain joins TRBV19 to TRBJ1-5, with D hard to call. This CDR3 contains 15 residues. Looked up from germline, CDR1 is LNHDA and CDR2 is SQIVND (reference sequence). Trimming cost V 6 bases and J 2 bases, with 14 bases left between them. The CDR3 reads CASSRMIQGNQPQHF. CDR3 sequence (DNA): TGTGCCAGTAGCAGAATGATTCAAGGCAATCAGCCCCAGCATTTT.

The chain carries TRBV6-6 and TRBJ2-1; 12 bases are a match to TRBD2. Unmatched junction bases numbered 5, after V lost 2 bases and J lost 6 bases. Looked up from germline, CDR1 is MNHNY and CDR2 is SVGAGI (reference sequence). The CDR3 runs 16 residues. Written as DNA, the CDR3 is TGTGCCAGCAGTTACCCTCAGACTAGCGGGAGCAATGAGCAGTTCTTC. The encoded protein is CASSYPQTSGSNEQFF.

The chain is built from TRBV5-4 and TRBJ1-1; D unclear. Germline CDR1 is SGHNT and CDR2 is YYREEE (reference sequence). Trimming took off 3 bases at V and 1 base at J, with 10 bases between the two ends. The CDR3 is made up of 14 amino acids. CDR3 nucleotides: TGTGCCAGCAGCTCACAGCCGGAGAACACTGAAGCTTTCTTT. Translated: CASSSQPENTEAFF.

The chain recombines TRBV5-1 with TRBJ2-1, with 9 bases matching TRBD2. Germline lookup yields CDR1 SGHRS and CDR2 YFSETQ. V lost 4 bases and J lost 4; bases outside the gene matches: 6. This CDR3 is 15 amino acids long. The CDR3 DNA is TGCGCCAGCAGCGTCTTAGCGGGGGATTACAATGAGCAGTTCTTC. This gives the protein CASSVLAGDYNEQFF. The full variable domain, with the rest looked up from reference TRBV5-1 and TRBJ2-1, is KAGVTQTPRYLIKTRGQQVTLSCSPISGHRSVSWYQQTPGQGLQFLFEYFSETQRNKGNFPGRFSGRQFSNSRSEMNVSTLELGDSALYLCASSVLAGDYNEQFFGPGTRLTVL.

The chain employs TRBV27 and TRBJ2-1, with a weak D call TRBD1 (5 bases). This CDR3 spans 13 amino acids. Germline values: CDR1 MNHEY, CDR2 SMNVEV (reference sequence). The V gene lost 3 bases and the J gene lost 8 bases, with 11 bases spanning the gap. The CDR3 DNA reads TGTGCCAGCAGTTTGCCAGGGCTCGATGAGCAGTTCTTC. Residues: CASSLPGLDEQFF.